Listed here are 19 T cell receptor beta chains from one sample, sequenced in a study of T cell clonality in common variable immunodeficiency. Study-wide results and limits: In common variable immunodeficiency, TCR beta chains reportedly carried fewer deletions and N-nucleotide insertions.

The antigens these receptors bind are not known. The protocol was immunoSEQ multiplex PCR, while the TCRdb copy is restricted to in-frame clones and leaves out a portion. The repertoire shows more than 30,000 clones, none seen only once; the top ten take 6.5% to 8%. Sequencing used peripheral blood mononuclear cells. These receptors were obtained from a human donor with common variable immunodeficiency.

A remark on this clone: The read terminates 3 residues ahead of where the CDR3 ends, so the germline J gene completes it. The chain couples TRBV30 to TRBJ1-2; D not resolved. CDR3 size: 14 residues. Germline-derived CDR1 and CDR2 are GTSNPN and SVGIG (reference sequence). The part of the CDR3 DNA that was read is TGTGCCTGGAGTGTACGTATCGGGGTGAGAAGC. It specifies CAWSVRIGVRS. The entire CDR3 is CAWSVRIGVRSYTF.

This clone was picked up a small number of times. The read ends 3 residues early relative to the CDR3; the germline J gene fills the gap. This chain connects TRBV7-7 to TRBJ2-5, with TRBD1 matching over 10 bases. Germline V CDR1 and CDR2: SSHAT, FNYEAQ (reference sequence). The V and J ends lost 1 base and 5 bases, in that order; junction bases with no gene match: 1. The CDR3 has 14 residues. The CDR3 spells CASSLGGQGETQYF. Incomplete CDR3 DNA: TGTGCCAGCAGCTTAGGGGGACAGGGGGAGACC.

On this clone: The read ends 3 residues before the CDR3 terminus; that terminus is restored from the germline J gene. The genes are TRBV20-1 and TRBJ2-7, with D unresolved. This CDR3 has 13 residues. Per the germline V gene, CDR1 is DFQATT and CDR2 is SNEGSKA (reference sequence). V lost 6 bases and J lost 5, with 17 bases in between. CDR3 amino acids: CSAALLGPNEQYF. Incomplete CDR3 DNA: TGCAGTGCAGCGCTGTTGGGTCCTAACGAG.

Of note for this clone: From the germline J gene comes the end of the CDR3, since the read stops 3 residues before it. The chain is built from TRBV5-6 and TRBJ2-7; 8 nucleotides line up with TRBD2. This CDR3 contains 14 residues. Germline V lookup: CDR1 SGHDT, CDR2 YYEEEE. Unmatched junction bases numbered 10, after V lost 5 bases and J lost 6 bases. The CDR3 region is CASSTGTSLTEQYF. CDR3 DNA (partial): TGTGCCAGCAGTACCGGGACTAGTCTGACCGAG.

This clone was counted a few times. The CDR3 end falls 3 residues outside the read, so it is completed with the germline J gene. The rearrangement joins TRBV7-2 to TRBJ1-5, with D hard to call. V was clipped by 5 bases and J by 0 bases, with 8 bases between them. This CDR3 has 14 residues. Germline loops: CDR1 SGHTA, CDR2 FQGNSA. The sequenced part of the CDR3 DNA is TGTGCCAGCAGCCAGGATAGTAGCAATCAGCCC. It codes for CASSQDSSNQP. The CDR3 in its entirety is CASSQDSSNQPQHF.

There are many counts of this clone. The CDR3 goes on 3 residues after the read ends, and that part is filled in from the germline J gene. The chain uses TRBV5-5 and TRBJ1-4, with a possible D match to TRBD1 (5 bases). The ends were cut back, 3 bases at V and 7 bases at J, with 13 bases in the middle. The length of the CDR3 is 14 residues. Per the germline V gene, CDR1 is SGHKS and CDR2 is YYEKEE (reference sequence). The sequenced CDR3 bases are TGTGCCAGCAGCTCGCTTGAAGGGGTTGAAAAA. Translating gives CASSSLEGVEK. The whole CDR3 is CASSSLEGVEKLFF.

A note on this clone: The read ends 3 residues early relative to the CDR3; the germline J gene fills the gap. The chain couples TRBV7-2 to TRBJ1-5; D is possibly TRBD1 (6 bases). Per germline, CDR1 SGHTA and CDR2 FQGNSA. CDR3 length: 15 amino acids. The V end was cut by 5 bases, the J end by 7 bases, with 18 bases between. The part of the CDR3 DNA that was read is TGTGCCAGCAGCCAGGACAGTAAAACGGGGCAGCCC. Its translation: CASSQDSKTGQP. The complete CDR3 reads CASSQDSKTGQPQHF.

On this clone: The read terminates 3 residues ahead of where the CDR3 ends, so the germline J gene completes it. V gene TRBV7-3 combines with J gene TRBJ2-7; possible D gene TRBD1, 6 bases. CDR3 length: 15 amino acids. Trimming took off 0 bases at V and 2 bases at J, with 11 bases between the two ends. Germline V gene sequence: CDR1 SGHTA, CDR2 FQGTGA. The covered CDR3 bases are TGTGCCAGCAGCTTAACGGCAGGGGAAACCTACGAG. Its protein product is CASSLTAGETYE. In full, the CDR3 reads CASSLTAGETYEQYF.

This clone was counted only a few times. The read halts 3 residues ahead of the CDR3 end, with the missing end drawn from the germline J gene. V and J are TRBV2 and TRBJ2-5, with no clear D. V lost 6 bases and J 5 bases, leaving 16 bases between the germline ends. The CDR3 has 14 amino acids. CDR1 and CDR2 from the germline V gene are SNHLY and FYNNEI. The covered CDR3 bases are TGTGCCAGCAGCGTCAGAGGCTCGGGTGAGACC. Amino acids: CASSVRGSGET. The entire CDR3 sequence reads CASSVRGSGETQYF.

This clone was detected ten times or more. Read sequence stops 3 residues before the CDR3 end, and the germline J gene provides the missing end. V usage is TRBV5-1 and J usage is TRBJ2-7, with TRBD1 matching over 11 bases. The CDR3 sequence is 17 residues long. From germline, CDR1 is SGHRS and CDR2 YFSETQ. V was clipped by 0 bases and J by 0 bases; unmatched bases: 5. The CDR3 loop reads CASSLGGQGVTSYEQYF. The CDR3 DNA, read in part, is TGCGCCAGCAGCTTGGGGGGACAGGGGGTAACCTCCTACGAG.

This clone has a handful of counts. The CDR3 DNA, read in part, is TGTGCCAGTTTTACTAGTTTCGCTCTCAATGAG. This encodes CASFTSFALNE. The CDR3 as a whole reads CASFTSFALNEQFF. V gene TRBV7-6 combines with J gene TRBJ2-1; a possible D gene is TRBD2 (5 bases). Read sequence stops 3 residues before the CDR3 end, and the germline J gene provides the missing end. The CDR3 contains 14 residues. Germline values: CDR1 SGHVS, CDR2 FNYEAQ. V dropped 9 bases and J dropped 6 bases, with 18 bases sitting between them.

This clone has a handful of counts. The CDR3 bases that were read are TGTGCCAGTAGTATGGGAGGCTCTAGCGCTTCAACAGATACG. The encoded protein is CASSMGGSSASTDT. The CDR3, in full, reads CASSMGGSSASTDTQYF. The chain couples TRBV19 to TRBJ2-3; TRBD2 might be the D (6 bases). The read finishes 3 residues shy of the CDR3 end, and the germline J gene is used to complete it. The germline V and J ends were trimmed by 3 bases and 3 bases, with 19 bases remaining between them. Germline CDR1 and CDR2: LNHDA and SQIVND (reference sequence). The CDR3 runs 17 residues.

The sequenced CDR3 bases are TGTGCCAGCCCGGACACGTTAGTGGGCACC. This codes for CASPDTLVGT. The whole CDR3 sequence reads CASPDTLVGTIYF. The V and J genes are TRBV7-3 and TRBJ1-3; maybe TRBD1 (5 bases). The read finishes 3 residues shy of the CDR3 end, and the germline J gene is used to complete it. Deletions cut 8 bases from V and 9 bases from J, with 17 bases between. This CDR3 has 13 amino acids. The germline CDR1 and CDR2 sequences are SGHTA and FQGTGA.

This clone was counted ten times or more. At one of its ends the junction is not consistent with the germline gene, which may arise from a read error. The read terminates 3 residues ahead of where the CDR3 ends, so the germline J gene completes it. The rearrangement links TRBV4-2 to TRBJ2-1; 15 bases align to TRBD2. From germline, CDR1 is LGHNA and CDR2 YNFKEQ. The CDR3 totals 16 residues. The sequenced CDR3 bases are TGCGCCAGCAGCCTCAGGACTAGCGGGAGGGATAATGAG. It codes for CASSLRTSGRDNE. The whole CDR3 region reads CASSLRTSGRDNEQFF.

This clone was recorded many times. The read is 3 residues too short to cover the CDR3 end, so that end is filled in from the germline J gene. This chain joins TRBV7-9 and TRBJ1-6, with D possibly TRBD1 on 6 matching bases. The V and J ends lost 5 bases and 6 bases respectively, with 14 bases between them. Germline V gene lookup returns CDR1 SEHNR and CDR2 FQNEAQ (reference sequence). This CDR3 comprises 15 residues. Partial CDR3 DNA: TGTGCCAGCAGCAAACTGGACAGTTTTAATTCACCC. Its translation is CASSKLDSFNSP. The whole CDR3 region reads CASSKLDSFNSPLHF.

A note on this clone: The sequence runs out 3 residues before the end of the CDR3; the remainder is reconstructed from the germline J gene. J is TRBJ2-2 and V is TRBV19, with 11 bases aligning to TRBD2. Germline CDR1 and CDR2: LNHDA and SQIVND (reference sequence). The CDR3 is 15 amino acids. Trimming cost V 6 bases and J 5 bases; bases outside gene matches: 5. The covered CDR3 bases are TGTGCCAGTAGCAGCACTAGCGGGAGAACCGGGGAG. It is translated as CASSSTSGRTGE. The entire CDR3 reads CASSSTSGRTGELFF.

In its sample, this clone was seen a few times. The CDR3 extends 3 residues past the end of the read, so its final part is completed from the germline J gene. V and J are TRBV18 and TRBJ2-5; 7 bases are a match to TRBD2. Per the germline V gene, CDR1 is KGHSH and CDR2 is LQKENI. The trim removed 2 bases at V and 3 bases at J, leaving 6 bases unmatched. CDR3 length equals 15 residues. The CDR3 sequence: CASSPRASGKETQYF. The CDR3 bases that were read are TGTGCCAGCTCACCAAGAGCTAGCGGTAAAGAGACC.

This clone was recorded many times. The CDR3 extends 3 residues past the end of the read, so its final part is completed from the germline J gene. The gene calls are TRBV19 and TRBJ2-1, with 9 positions matching TRBD1. Per the germline V gene, CDR1 is LNHDA and CDR2 is SQIVND (reference sequence). The V and J ends lost 10 bases and 8 bases, in that order; junction bases with no gene match: 12. The CDR3 has 14 amino acids. The covered CDR3 bases are TGTGCCACACGCCGGGGACAGGGTGTACATGAG. This codes for CATRRGQGVHE. Given in full, the CDR3 is CATRRGQGVHEQFF.

This clone was picked up many times. The CDR3 loop is CASMYYVAGGFYSGELFF. Incomplete CDR3 DNA: TGTGCCAGCATGTACTACGTAGCGGGAGGGTTTTACTCCGGGGAG. The chain couples TRBV27 to TRBJ2-2; TRBD2 agrees at 11 bases. Sequencing ends 3 residues short of the CDR3 end; the germline J gene provides the rest. The CDR3 totals 18 residues. Germline loops: CDR1 MNHEY, CDR2 SMNVEV (reference sequence). J was trimmed by 6 bases and V by 7 bases; bases with no gene match: 16.